This TCR beta chain originates from a study of glioma-infiltrating T cells. Study-wide points: Gliomas, especially low-grade, showed above-expected tissue-blood divergence; non-neoplastic patients showed below.

Amplification of TCR alpha and beta CDR3 regions from RNA used iRepertoire nested multiplex PCR. Tissue mRNA or PBMC total RNA, roughly 90-400 ng, went into one-step reverse transcription and amplification. TCRdb called the multiplex PCR reads again in MiXCR, with one record for every CDR3 protein. Of tens of thousands of distinct CDR3 sequences in the sample, around 37% were seen once. In the case of this clonotype: Its target is not known. Its ends do not fully match the called genes, so a read error is possible.

The germline V gene encodes CDR1 MNHEY and CDR2 SVGAGI. The CDR3 extends over 14 amino acids. The sequence derives from a human donor with low-grade glioma or glioblastoma, undergoing nonglioma brain surgery, or in good health (not recorded which). The chain is built from TRBV6-5 and TRBJ2-7; no firm D call. Sequencing was performed on glioma tissue, nonneoplastic brain tissue, or PBMCs (not recorded which). Here the CDR3 DNA reads TGTGCCAGCAGTTACGGATCTGGAAACTCCGAGCCGTACTTC. Its protein is CASSYGSGNSEPYF.